This T cell receptor beta chain was retrieved from a study of cytomegalovirus exposure and HLA in healthy donors. Primers included in the PCR were 60 Vbeta and 13 Jbeta primers. Sequencing used immunoSEQ multiplex PCR; TCRdb keeps in-frame clones, though not all of them. The sample data list more than 45,000 clones. Germline V gives CDR1 MDHEN, CDR2 SYDVKM. V was cut by 6 bases and J by 3 bases, with 14 bases left in between. The CDR3 extends over 14 amino acids. Sequencing was performed on PBMCs. This TCR was recovered from a male donor in good health and CMV-seronegative. V and J are TRBV28 and TRBJ1-2, with D unclear. CDR3 bases: TGTGCCAGCAGCCGCCCTCAAGCCTACTATGGCTACACCTTC. Amino acid sequence: CASSRPQAYYGYTF.